This T cell receptor (beta chain) was identified in a study of cytotoxic CD8 clonotypes in ibrutinib-treated CLL. Study observations and caveats: Among the clonotypes, public ones were uncommon and contracted or held stable on treatment.

The CDR3 length is 15 residues. Germline CDR1 and CDR2: SNHLY and FYNNEI. V was pared by 6 bases and J by 6 bases, with 10 bases of the junction left unmatched. The intended depth for sequencing was 1 in 200,000 to 1 in 1 million T cells. Assay used: immunoSEQ multiplex PCR; TCRdb lists only in-frame clones, some missing. The table records 130,000 to 150,000 clones, about four fifths of them present only once. In its sample, this clone was seen once. Antigen unknown. V gene TRBV2 combines with J gene TRBJ1-5; 8 bases align to TRBD1. This sequence originates from a human donor with chronic lymphocytic leukemia. The sequencing used PBMCs, collected after 12 months of ibrutinib treatment. The CDR3 here is CASSEDRAKSQPQHF. The CDR3, as DNA: TGTGCCAGCAGCGAGGACAGGGCCAAGAGTCAGCCCCAGCATTTT.